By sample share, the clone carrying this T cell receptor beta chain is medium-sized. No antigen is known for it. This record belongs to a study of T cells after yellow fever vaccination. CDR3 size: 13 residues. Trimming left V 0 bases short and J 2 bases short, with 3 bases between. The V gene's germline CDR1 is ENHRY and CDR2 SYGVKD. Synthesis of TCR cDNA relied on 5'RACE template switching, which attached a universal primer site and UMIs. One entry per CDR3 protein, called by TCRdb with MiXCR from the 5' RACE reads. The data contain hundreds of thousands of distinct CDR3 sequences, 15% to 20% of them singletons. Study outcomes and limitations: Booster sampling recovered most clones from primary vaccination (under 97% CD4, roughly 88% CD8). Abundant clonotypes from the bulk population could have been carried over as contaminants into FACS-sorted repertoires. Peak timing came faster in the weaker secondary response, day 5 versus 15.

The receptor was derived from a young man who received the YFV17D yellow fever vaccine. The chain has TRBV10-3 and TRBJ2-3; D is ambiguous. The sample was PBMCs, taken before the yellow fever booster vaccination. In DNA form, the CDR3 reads TGTGCCATCAGTGAGTCGGACACAGATACGCAGTATTTT. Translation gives CAISESDTDTQYF.